The T cell receptor (beta chain) under discussion was sequenced for a study of T cells in Graves' hyperthyroidism and ophthalmopathy. This clonotype occurred many times. The ends were cut back, 4 bases at V and 2 bases at J, with 3 bases in the middle. The germline V gene encodes CDR1 SNHLY and CDR2 FYNNEI. The CDR3 is 11 amino acids. There were TCR beta CDR3 regions amplified from RNA transcripts. HTBI primers were used for first-round RT-PCR of the TCR CDR3. One entry per CDR3 protein, called by TCRdb with MiXCR from the multiplex PCR reads. The table lists hundreds of thousands of distinct CDR3 sequences, roughly a fifth of them singletons.

The TCR comes from a man aged 45-65 years with Graves' ophthalmopathy. This chain links TRBV2 with TRBJ2-7; no clear D. Sequencing used blood. For the CDR3, the DNA is TGTGCCAGCAGTGGAACCTACGAGCAGTACTTC. It specifies CASSGTYEQYF.